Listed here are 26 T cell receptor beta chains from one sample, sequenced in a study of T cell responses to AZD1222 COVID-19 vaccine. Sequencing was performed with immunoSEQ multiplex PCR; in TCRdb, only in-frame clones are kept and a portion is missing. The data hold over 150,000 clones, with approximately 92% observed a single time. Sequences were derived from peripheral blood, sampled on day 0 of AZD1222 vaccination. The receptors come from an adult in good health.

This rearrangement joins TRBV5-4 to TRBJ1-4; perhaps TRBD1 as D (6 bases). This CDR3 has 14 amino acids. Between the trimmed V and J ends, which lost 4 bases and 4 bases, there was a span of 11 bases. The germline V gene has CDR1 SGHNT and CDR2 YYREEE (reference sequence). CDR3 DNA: TGTGCCAGCAGCCCCGGGACAAATAATGAAAAACTGTTTTTT. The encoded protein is CASSPGTNNEKLFF.

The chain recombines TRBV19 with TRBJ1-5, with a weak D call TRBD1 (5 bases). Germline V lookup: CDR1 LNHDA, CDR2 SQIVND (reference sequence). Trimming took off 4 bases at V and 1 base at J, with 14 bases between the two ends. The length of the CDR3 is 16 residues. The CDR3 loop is CASSRGGGMSNQPQHF. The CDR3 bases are TGTGCCAGTAGTAGGGGGGGAGGGATGAGCAATCAGCCCCAGCATTTT. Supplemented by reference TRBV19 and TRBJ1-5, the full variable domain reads DGGITQSPKYLFRKEGQNVTLSCEQNLNHDAMYWYRQDPGQGLRLIYYSQIVNDFQKGDIAEGYSVSREKKESFPLTVTSAQKNPTAFYLCASSRGGGMSNQPQHFGDGTRLSIL.

As DNA, the CDR3 is TGTGCCAGCAGCTTAGTTGGTTTACAATCTGGCTACACCTTC. Its translation: CASSLVGLQSGYTF. The chain joins TRBV7-2 to TRBJ1-2, with D uncertain. Deletions cut 1 base from V and 7 bases from J, with 13 bases between. The CDR3 has 14 residues. The germline gives CDR1 SGHTA, CDR2 FQGNSA.

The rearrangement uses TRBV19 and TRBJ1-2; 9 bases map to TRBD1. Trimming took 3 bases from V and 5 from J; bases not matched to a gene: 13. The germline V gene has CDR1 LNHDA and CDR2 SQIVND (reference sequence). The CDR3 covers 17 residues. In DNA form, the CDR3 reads TGTGCCAGTAGTATCTATACACCCGGACAGGGGCGGTATGGCTACACCTTC. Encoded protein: CASSIYTPGQGRYGYTF.

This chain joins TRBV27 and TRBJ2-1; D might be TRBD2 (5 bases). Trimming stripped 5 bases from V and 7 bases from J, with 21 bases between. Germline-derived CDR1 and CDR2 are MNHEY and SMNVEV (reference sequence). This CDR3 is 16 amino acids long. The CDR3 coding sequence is TGTGCCAGCAGTCCGCCCCGGCAGGCGCGGGCGAATGAGCAGTTCTTC. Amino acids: CASSPPRQARANEQFF.

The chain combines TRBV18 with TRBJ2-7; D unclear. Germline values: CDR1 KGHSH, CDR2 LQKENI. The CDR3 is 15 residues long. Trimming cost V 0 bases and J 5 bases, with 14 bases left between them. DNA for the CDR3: TGTGCCAGCTCACCACCGGTAGAAGCTGCCCACGAGCAGTACTTC. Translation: CASSPPVEAAHEQYF.

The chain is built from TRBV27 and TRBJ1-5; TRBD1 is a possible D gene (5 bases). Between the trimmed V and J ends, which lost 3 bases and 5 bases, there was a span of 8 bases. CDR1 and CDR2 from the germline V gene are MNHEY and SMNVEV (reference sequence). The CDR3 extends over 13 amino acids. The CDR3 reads CASSFGGDQPQHF. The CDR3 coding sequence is TGTGCCAGCAGTTTTGGAGGGGATCAGCCCCAGCATTTT.

The CDR3 bases are TGTGCCAGCCTGGGGGAAAAACTGTTTTTT. Residues: CASLGEKLFF. The J gene is TRBJ1-4, the V gene TRBV12-3 or TRBV12-4; D gene unclear. The CDR3 extends over 10 amino acids. The ends were cut back, 8 bases at V and 8 bases at J, with 6 bases in the middle.

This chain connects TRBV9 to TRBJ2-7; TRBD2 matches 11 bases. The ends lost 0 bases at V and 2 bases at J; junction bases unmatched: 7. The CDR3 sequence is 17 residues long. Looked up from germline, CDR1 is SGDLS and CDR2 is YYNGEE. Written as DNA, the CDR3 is TGTGCCAGCAGCGTAGCCGAGACTAGCGGGGCTCCCTACGAGCAGTACTTC. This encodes CASSVAETSGAPYEQYF.

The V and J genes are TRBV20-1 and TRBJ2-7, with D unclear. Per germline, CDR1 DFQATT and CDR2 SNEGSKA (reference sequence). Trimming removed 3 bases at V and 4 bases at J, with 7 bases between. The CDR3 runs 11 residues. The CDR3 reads CSASKLYEQYF. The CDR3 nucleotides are TGCAGTGCTAGTAAGCTTTACGAGCAGTACTTC.

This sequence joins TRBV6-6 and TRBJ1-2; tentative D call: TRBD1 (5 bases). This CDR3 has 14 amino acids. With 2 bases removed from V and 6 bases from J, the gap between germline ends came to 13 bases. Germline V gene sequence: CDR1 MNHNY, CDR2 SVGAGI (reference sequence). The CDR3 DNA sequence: TGTGCCAGCAGTTACGGCTGGCAGGGCGATGGCTACACCTTC. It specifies CASSYGWQGDGYTF.

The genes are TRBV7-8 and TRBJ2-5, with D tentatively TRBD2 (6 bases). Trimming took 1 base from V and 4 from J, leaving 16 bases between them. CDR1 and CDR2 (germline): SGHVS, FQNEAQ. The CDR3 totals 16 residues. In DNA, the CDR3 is TGTGCCAGCAGCTTAGGTACCGGGCTGGGAGGAGAGACCCAGTACTTC. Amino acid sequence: CASSLGTGLGGETQYF.

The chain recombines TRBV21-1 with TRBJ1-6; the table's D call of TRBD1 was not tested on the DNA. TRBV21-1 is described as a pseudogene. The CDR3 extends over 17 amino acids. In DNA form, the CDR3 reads TGTGCCAGCAGCGGGGGGGACAGGGAGCGGGATAATTCACCCCTCCACTTT. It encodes CASSGGDRERDNSPLHF.

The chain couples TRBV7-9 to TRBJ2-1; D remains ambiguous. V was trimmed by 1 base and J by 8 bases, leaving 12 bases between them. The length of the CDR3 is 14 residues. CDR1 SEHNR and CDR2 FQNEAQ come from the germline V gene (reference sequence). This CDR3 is CASSLDGTTDEQFF. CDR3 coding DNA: TGTGCCAGCAGCTTAGACGGTACTACGGATGAGCAGTTCTTC.

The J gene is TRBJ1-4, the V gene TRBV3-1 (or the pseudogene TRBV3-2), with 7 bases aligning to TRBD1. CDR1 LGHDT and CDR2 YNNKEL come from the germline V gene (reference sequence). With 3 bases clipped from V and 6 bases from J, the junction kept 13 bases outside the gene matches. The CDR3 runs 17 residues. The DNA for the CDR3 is TGTGCCAGCAGCCATAAGGGAGGGGGCAACTTCGATGAAAAACTGTTTTTT. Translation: CASSHKGGGNFDEKLFF.

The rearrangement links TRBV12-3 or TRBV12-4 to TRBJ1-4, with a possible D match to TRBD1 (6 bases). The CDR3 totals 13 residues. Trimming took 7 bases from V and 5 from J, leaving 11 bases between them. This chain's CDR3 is CASKKGGNEKLFF. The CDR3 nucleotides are TGTGCCAGCAAGAAGGGGGGAAATGAAAAACTGTTTTTT.

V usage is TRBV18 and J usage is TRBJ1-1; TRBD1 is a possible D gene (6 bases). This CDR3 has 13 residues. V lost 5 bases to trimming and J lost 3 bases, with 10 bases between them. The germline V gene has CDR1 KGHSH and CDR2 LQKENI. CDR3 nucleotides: TGTGCCAGCTCAACAAACAGGGACACTGAAGCTTTCTTT. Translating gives CASSTNRDTEAFF.

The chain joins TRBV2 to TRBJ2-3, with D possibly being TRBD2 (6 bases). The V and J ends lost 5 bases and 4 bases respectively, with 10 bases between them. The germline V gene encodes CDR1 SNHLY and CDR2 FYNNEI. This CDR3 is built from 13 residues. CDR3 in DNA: TGTGCCAGCAGTTTCGGGGGACCAGATACGCAGTATTTT. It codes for CASSFGGPDTQYF.

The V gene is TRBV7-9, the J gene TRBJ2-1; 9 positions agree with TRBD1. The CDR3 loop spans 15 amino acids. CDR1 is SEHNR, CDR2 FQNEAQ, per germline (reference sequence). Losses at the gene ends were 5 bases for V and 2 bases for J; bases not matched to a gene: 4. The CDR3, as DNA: TGTGCCAGCAGCCCGGGACAGGGCCCCTACAATGAGCAGTTCTTC. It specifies CASSPGQGPYNEQFF.

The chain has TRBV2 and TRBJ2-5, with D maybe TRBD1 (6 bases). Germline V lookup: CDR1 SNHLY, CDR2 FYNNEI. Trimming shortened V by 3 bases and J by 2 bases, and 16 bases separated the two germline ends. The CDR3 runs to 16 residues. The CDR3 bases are TGTGCCAGCAGTGACCTCCCCCCGACAGGTCAAGAGACCCAGTACTTC. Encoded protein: CASSDLPPTGQETQYF.

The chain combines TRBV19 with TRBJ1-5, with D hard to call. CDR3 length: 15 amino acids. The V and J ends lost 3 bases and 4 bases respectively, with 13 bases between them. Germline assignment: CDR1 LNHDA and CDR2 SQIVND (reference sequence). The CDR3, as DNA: TGTGCCAGTAGTATCGGCCCGGGGATGAATCAGCCCCAGCATTTT. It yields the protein CASSIGPGMNQPQHF.

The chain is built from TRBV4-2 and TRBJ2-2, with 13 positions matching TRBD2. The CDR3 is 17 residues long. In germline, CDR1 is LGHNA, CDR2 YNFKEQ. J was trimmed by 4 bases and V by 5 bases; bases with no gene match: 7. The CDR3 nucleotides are TGTGCCAGCAGCGAGGGGGGACTAGCGGGGCTCACCGGGGAGCTGTTTTTT. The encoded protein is CASSEGGLAGLTGELFF.

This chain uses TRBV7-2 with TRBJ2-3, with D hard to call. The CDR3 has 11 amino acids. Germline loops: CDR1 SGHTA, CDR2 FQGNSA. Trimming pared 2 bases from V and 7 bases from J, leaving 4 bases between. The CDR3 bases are TGTGCCAGCAGCTTAAAGCATACGCAGTATTTT. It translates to CASSLKHTQYF.

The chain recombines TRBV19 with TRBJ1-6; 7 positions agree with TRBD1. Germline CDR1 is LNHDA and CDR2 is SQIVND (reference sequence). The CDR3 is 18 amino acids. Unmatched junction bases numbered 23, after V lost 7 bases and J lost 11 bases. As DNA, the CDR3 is TGTGCCAGTACCCAGGGGGGTCTGGCGGTGGGGTCGGTTACACCCCTCCACTTT. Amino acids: CASTQGGLAVGSVTPLHF.

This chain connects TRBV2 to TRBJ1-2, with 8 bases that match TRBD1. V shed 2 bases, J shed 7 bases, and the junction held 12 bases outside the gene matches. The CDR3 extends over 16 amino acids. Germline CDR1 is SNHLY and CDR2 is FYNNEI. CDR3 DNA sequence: TGTGCCAGCAGTGAAAGGACGGCTGGCAGGGGGCCTGGCTACACCTTC. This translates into CASSERTAGRGPGYTF.

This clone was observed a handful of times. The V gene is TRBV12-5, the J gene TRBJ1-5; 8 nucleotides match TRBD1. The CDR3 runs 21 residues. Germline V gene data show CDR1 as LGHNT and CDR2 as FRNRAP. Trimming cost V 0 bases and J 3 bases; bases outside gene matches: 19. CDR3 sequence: CASGLVPGTGYGGRFNQPQHF. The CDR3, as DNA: TGTGCTAGTGGTTTGGTTCCTGGGACAGGCTATGGGGGGCGATTCAATCAGCCCCAGCATTTT.